The 6 T cell receptor beta chains below were found in one sample sequenced in a study of glioma-infiltrating T cells. TCR alpha and beta CDR3 regions were amplified from RNA using iRepertoire nested multiplex PCR. TCRdb called the multiplex PCR reads again in MiXCR, with one record for every CDR3 protein. The data contain 300,000 to 400,000 distinct CDR3 sequences, more than 35% of them seen just once; the ten biggest clones take up 9.5% to 15%. Source material: glioma tissue, nonneoplastic brain tissue, or PBMCs (not recorded which). The receptors here all came from a human donor with low-grade glioma or glioblastoma, undergoing nonglioma brain surgery, or in good health (not recorded which).

The J gene is TRBJ1-1, the V gene TRBV7-6; no clear D. Looked up from germline, CDR1 is SGHVS and CDR2 is FNYEAQ. Trimming took 3 bases from V and 6 from J, leaving 14 bases between them. The CDR3 extends over 14 amino acids. The CDR3 DNA reads TGTGCCAGCAGCTTGGACCGGGCAACCCCTGAAGCTTTCTTT. This encodes CASSLDRATPEAFF.

V gene TRBV7-2 combines with J gene TRBJ2-5, with D perhaps TRBD1 or TRBD2 (5 bases each). The germline V gene encodes CDR1 SGHTA and CDR2 FQGNSA. The CDR3 is made up of 14 amino acids. Trimming took 4 bases from V and 8 from J, leaving 17 bases between them. In DNA form, the CDR3 reads TGTGCCAGCAGCTCCGCAGGGCTATGGGACACCCAGTACTTC. Translation gives CASSSAGLWDTQYF.

The chain recombines TRBV4-1 with TRBJ2-1; 8 bases match TRBD2. Germline V gene data show CDR1 as MGHRA and CDR2 as YSYEKL. The CDR3 length is 17 residues. The ends lost 0 bases at V and 8 bases at J; junction bases unmatched: 12. CDR3 in amino acids: CASSQERTNLGGDEQFF. The CDR3 nucleotides are TGCGCCAGCAGCCAAGAAAGAACGAACCTCGGGGGGGATGAGCAGTTCTTC.

The DNA for the CDR3 is TGTGCCAGTAACCTACAGGGCGGGTACCAGCCCCAGCATTTT. Protein product: CASNLQGGYQPQHF. The V and J genes are TRBV19 and TRBJ1-5; maybe TRBD1 (6 bases). The CDR3 runs 14 residues. Per germline, CDR1 LNHDA and CDR2 SQIVND (reference sequence). The V gene lost 7 bases and the J gene lost 7 bases, with 17 bases spanning the gap. Full variable domain (missing parts from reference TRBV19 and TRBJ1-5): DGGITQSPKYLFRKEGQNVTLSCEQNLNHDAMYWYRQDPGQGLRLIYYSQIVNDFQKGDIAEGYSVSREKKESFPLTVTSAQKNPTAFYLCASNLQGGYQPQHFGDGTRLSIL.

This clonotype showed up just a few times. This chain uses TRBV27 with TRBJ2-7, with 7 positions matching TRBD2. The CDR3 contains 14 residues. Germline loops: CDR1 MNHEY, CDR2 SMNVEV (reference sequence). After removal of 6 bases from V and 5 bases from J, the junction contained 10 bases not matched to a gene. CDR3 sequence: CASRRDYNFDEQYF. The CDR3 DNA reads TGTGCCAGCAGGCGGGACTATAATTTTGACGAGCAGTACTTC.

This clonotype was seen only a few times. The rearrangement uses TRBV10-3 and TRBJ1-1; D may be TRBD1 (5 bases). The CDR3 length is 13 residues. Germline CDR1 is ENHRY and CDR2 is SYGVKD. The ends were cut back, 7 bases at V and 0 bases at J, with 9 bases in the middle. The DNA of the CDR3 is TGTGCCATCACCCCGACAGTGAACACTGAAGCTTTCTTT. It encodes CAITPTVNTEAFF.